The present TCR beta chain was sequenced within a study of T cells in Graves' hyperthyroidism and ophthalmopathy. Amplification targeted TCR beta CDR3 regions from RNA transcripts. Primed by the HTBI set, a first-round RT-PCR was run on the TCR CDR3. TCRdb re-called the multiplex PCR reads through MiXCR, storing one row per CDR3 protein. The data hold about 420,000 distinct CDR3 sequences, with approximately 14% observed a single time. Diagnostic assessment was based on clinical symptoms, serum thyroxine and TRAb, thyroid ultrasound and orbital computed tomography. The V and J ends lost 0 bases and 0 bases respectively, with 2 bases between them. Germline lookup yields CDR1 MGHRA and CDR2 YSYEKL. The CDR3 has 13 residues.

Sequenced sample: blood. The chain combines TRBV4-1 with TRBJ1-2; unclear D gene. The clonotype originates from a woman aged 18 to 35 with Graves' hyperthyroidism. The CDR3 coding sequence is TGCGCCAGCAGCCAAGAGCCTAACTATGGCTACACCTTC. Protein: CASSQEPNYGYTF.